The clone carrying this T cell receptor (beta chain) was found a few times. One entry per CDR3 protein, called by TCRdb with MiXCR from the RT-PCR reads. The data show some 520,000 distinct CDR3 sequences, approximately 16% seen once. The data were taken from a study of response to subunit inactivated influenza vaccine. Germline V lookup: CDR1 DFQATT, CDR2 SNEGSKA (reference sequence). V lost 0 bases and J lost 7, with 13 bases in between. The CDR3 is 13 amino acids. The sequence derives from a man aged 50 to 69 who received an inactivated influenza vaccine. This chain uses TRBV20-1 with TRBJ2-7; no firm D call. Sequenced here: CD4+ T cells sorted from PBMCs, sampled less than 30 months after vaccination. The CDR3 is CSARDSSLGEQYF. The CDR3 DNA follows: TGCAGTGCTAGAGATTCTAGTCTGGGGGAGCAGTACTTC.